These T cell receptor beta chains were read from a single sample in a study of blood T cell repertoires in COVID-19. Measured with immunoSEQ multiplex PCR; TCRdb has only the in-frame clones, and not every one. The data hold roughly 150,000 clones, with 83% observed a single time. The sequenced material came from peripheral blood. The receptors were gathered from a woman aged 80 or over with acute or convalescent COVID-19. Both conserved end residues are part of each CDR3.

V gene,J gene,CDR3 protein
TRBV4-3,TRBJ2-5,CASSQDINTYQETQYF
TRBV19,TRBJ2-6,CASSTSKFGTGVSGANVLTF
TRBV9,TRBJ1-6,CASTAGANSPLHF
TRBV4-3,TRBJ2-3,CASSQDAGRTDTQYF
TRBV19,TRBJ2-1,CASSTPDNEQFF
TRBV2,TRBJ1-1,CASSEMDSETEAFF
TRBV2,TRBJ2-2,CASSFLAGNTGELFF
TRBV6-5,TRBJ2-1,CATRLAGNYNEQFF
TRBV19,TRBJ1-2,CASSNDRGSSYTF
TRBV2,TRBJ1-1,CASSVAVDTEAFF
TRBV2,TRBJ1-2,CASSAGVYGYTF
TRBV12-3/TRBV12-4,TRBJ1-1,CASSWTGLEAFF
TRBV4-3,TRBJ2-1,CASSQDRLLNEQFF
TRBV28,TRBJ2-5,CASNRQGQETQYF
TRBV30,TRBJ1-5,CAWKAQGEAQPQHF
TRBV19,TRBJ1-1,CASDQGRGYRGEAFF